What follows describes a single T cell receptor beta chain. Its target is not known. This sample was included in a study of OX40 agonist ivuxolimab in advanced cancers. The study, taken as a whole, reports: Among the lowest peripheral clonal expansion occurred in 0.1-3.0 mg/kg partial responders.

The cohort excluded patients with autoimmune disease history or systemic immunosuppression. Here immunoSEQ multiplex PCR was the method, and the copy in TCRdb shows in-frame clones only, minus some. Of around 71,000 clones in the sample, around 87% were seen once. J gave up 0 bases and V 0 bases, and 0 bases lay outside the gene matches. CDR3 length equals 15 residues. Germline lookup yields CDR1 SGHRS and CDR2 YFSETQ. The input for sequencing was CD4+ or CD8+ T cells sorted from blood, taken in a trial of the OX40 agonist ivuxolimab. This receptor was taken from an adult with an advanced solid tumor such as melanoma, head and neck, liver or kidney cancer. The genes are TRBV5-1 and TRBJ2-3; TRBD2 aligns across 8 bases. The CDR3 sequence is CASSLASGSTDTQYF. DNA for the CDR3: TGCGCCAGCAGCTTGGCTAGCGGGAGCACAGATACGCAGTATTTT.